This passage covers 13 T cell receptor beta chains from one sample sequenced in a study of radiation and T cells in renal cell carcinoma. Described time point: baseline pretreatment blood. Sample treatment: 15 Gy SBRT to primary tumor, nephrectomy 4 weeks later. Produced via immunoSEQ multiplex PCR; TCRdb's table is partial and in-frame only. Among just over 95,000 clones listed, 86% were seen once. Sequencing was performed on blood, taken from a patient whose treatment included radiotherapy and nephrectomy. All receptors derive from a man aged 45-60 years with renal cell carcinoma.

DNA for the CDR3: TGTGCCAGCAGCCATGATCGACGGTATAATGAAAAACTGTTTTTT. Translated, it gives CASSHDRRYNEKLFF. The chain couples TRBV14 to TRBJ1-4; D call uncertain. The germline V and J ends were trimmed by 3 bases and 4 bases, with 12 bases remaining between them. The germline V gene has CDR1 SGHDN and CDR2 FVKESK. The CDR3 is made up of 15 amino acids.

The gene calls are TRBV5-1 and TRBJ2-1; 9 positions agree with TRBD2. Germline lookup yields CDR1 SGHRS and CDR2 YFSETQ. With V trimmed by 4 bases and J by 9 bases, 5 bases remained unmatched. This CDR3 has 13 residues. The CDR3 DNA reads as TGCGCCAGCAGCCTAGCGGGGAGGGGTGAGCAGTTCTTC. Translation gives CASSLAGRGEQFF.

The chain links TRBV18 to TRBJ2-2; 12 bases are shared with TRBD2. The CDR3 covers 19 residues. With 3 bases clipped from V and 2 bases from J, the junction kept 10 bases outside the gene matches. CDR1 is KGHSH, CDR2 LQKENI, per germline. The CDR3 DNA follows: TGTGCCAGCTCACCGCGGTGGCTAGCGGGGGGGCCAAACACCGGGGAGCTGTTTTTT. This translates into CASSPRWLAGGPNTGELFF. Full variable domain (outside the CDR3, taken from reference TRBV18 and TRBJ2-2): NAGVMQNPRHLVRRRGQEARLRCSPMKGHSHVYWYRQLPEEGLKFMVYLQKENIIDESGMPKERFSAEFPKEGPSILRIQQVVRGDSAAYFCASSPRWLAGGPNTGELFFGEGSRLTVL.

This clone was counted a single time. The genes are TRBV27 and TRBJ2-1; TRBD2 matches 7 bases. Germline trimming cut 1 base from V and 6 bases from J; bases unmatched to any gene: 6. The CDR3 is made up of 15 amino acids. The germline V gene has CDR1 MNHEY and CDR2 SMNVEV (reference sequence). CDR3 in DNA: TGTGCCAGCAGTTTATACAGCGGGAAAGCCAATGAGCAGTTCTTC. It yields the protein CASSLYSGKANEQFF.

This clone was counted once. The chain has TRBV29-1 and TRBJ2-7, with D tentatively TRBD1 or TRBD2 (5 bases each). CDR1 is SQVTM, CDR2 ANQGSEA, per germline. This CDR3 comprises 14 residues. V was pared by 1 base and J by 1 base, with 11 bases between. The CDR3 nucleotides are TGCAGCGTTGAAGGGGGACGAAGATCCTACGAGCAGTACTTC. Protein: CSVEGGRRSYEQYF.

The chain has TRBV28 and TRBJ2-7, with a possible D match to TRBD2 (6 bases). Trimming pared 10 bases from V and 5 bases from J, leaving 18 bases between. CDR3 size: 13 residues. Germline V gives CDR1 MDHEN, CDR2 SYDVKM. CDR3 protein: CATILGGLHEQYF. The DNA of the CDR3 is TGTGCCACTATCCTCGGGGGTCTCCACGAGCAGTACTTC.

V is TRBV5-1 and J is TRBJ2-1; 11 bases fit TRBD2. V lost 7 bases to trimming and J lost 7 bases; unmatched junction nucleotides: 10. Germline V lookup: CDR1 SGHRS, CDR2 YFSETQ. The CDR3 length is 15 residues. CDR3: CASYASSGRKNEQFF. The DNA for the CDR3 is TGCGCCAGCTACGCGTCTAGCGGGAGGAAGAATGAGCAGTTCTTC.

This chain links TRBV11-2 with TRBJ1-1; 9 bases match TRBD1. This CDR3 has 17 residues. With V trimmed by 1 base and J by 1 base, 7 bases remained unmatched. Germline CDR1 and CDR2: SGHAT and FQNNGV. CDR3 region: CASSLALGTGSNTEAFF. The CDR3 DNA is TGTGCCAGCAGCTTAGCTTTAGGGACAGGGTCGAACACTGAAGCTTTCTTT.

CDR3 in amino acids: CASSVIAGGYNEQFF. The CDR3 bases are TGTGCCAGCAGCGTCATAGCGGGAGGGTACAATGAGCAGTTCTTC. This sequence joins TRBV7-9 and TRBJ2-1; TRBD2 aligns across 11 bases. The CDR3 covers 15 residues. Trimming took 5 bases from V and 4 from J; bases not matched to a gene: 4. Germline CDR1 SEHNR, CDR2 FQNEAQ (reference sequence).

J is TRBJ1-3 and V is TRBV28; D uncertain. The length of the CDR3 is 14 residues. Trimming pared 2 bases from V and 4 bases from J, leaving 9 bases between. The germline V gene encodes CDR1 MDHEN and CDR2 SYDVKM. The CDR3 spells CASSLEAVGNTIYF. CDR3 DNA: TGTGCCAGCAGTTTAGAGGCAGTAGGAAACACCATATATTTT.

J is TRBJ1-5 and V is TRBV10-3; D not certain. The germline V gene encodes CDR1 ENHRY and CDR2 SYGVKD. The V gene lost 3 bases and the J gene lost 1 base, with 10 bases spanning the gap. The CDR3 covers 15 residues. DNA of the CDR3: TGTGCCATCAGTGAAAGGGCCTTGAGCAATCAGCCCCAGCATTTT. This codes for CAISERALSNQPQHF.

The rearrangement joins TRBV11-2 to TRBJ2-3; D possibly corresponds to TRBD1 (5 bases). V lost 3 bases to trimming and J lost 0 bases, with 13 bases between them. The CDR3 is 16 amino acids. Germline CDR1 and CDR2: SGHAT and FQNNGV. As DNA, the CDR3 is TGTGCCAGCAGCTTCTCTCGCCAGGGTAGCACAGATACGCAGTATTTT. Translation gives CASSFSRQGSTDTQYF. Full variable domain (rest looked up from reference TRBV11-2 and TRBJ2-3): EAGVAQSPRYKIIEKRQSVAFWCNPISGHATLYWYQQILGQGPKLLIQFQNNGVVDDSQLPKDRFSAERLKGVDSTLKIQPAKLEDSAVYLCASSFSRQGSTDTQYFGPGTRLTVL.

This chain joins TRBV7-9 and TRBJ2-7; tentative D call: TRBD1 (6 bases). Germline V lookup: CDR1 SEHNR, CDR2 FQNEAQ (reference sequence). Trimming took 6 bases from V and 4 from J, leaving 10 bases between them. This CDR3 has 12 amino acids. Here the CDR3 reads CASSSQGYEQYF. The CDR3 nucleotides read TGTGCCAGCAGTTCACAGGGATACGAGCAGTACTTC.